The TCR beta chain under discussion was sequenced for a study of CD8 T cells in ankylosing spondylitis. Regarding this clonotype: Antigen: not known.

In TCRdb, the 5' RACE reads were re-called with MiXCR into one record per CDR3 protein. The sample lists around 91,000 distinct CDR3 sequences; more than 8.5% were seen once. Trimming cost V 0 bases and J 7 bases; bases outside gene matches: 10. Germline values: CDR1 MRHNA, CDR2 SNTAGT. The CDR3 is 17 residues long. Broader study findings: Typical of ankylosing spondylitis blood, it appeared, was a TCR beta motif of several highly homologous variants.

Specimen: blood, either unsorted or a sorted T cell fraction (not recorded which). The V gene is TRBV6-4, the J gene TRBJ2-1, with TRBD2 matching 9 bases. This TCR was recovered from a male donor with ankylosing spondylitis. CDR3: CASSDSFIAGVGNEQFF. The DNA of the CDR3 is TGTGCCAGCAGTGACTCGTTCATAGCGGGAGTGGGTAATGAGCAGTTCTTC.